This passage covers 32 T cell receptor beta chains from one sample sequenced in a study of CD8+ T cells in alopecia areata. Specified treatment: oral pan-JAK inhibitor, 5-10 mg twice daily. RNA extraction was followed by reverse transcription into cDNA, which acted as the sequencing template. Clones were read by immunoSEQ multiplex PCR, and TCRdb kept only the in-frame ones, dropping some. This table holds about 76,000 clones, around 60% found once. Sequencing used CD8+ T cells sorted from blood, obtained at week 24, from a patient treated with tofacitinib. These receptors all come from a human donor with alopecia areata.

This clone was seen only once. The chain carries TRBV4-3 and TRBJ2-7; TRBD1 or TRBD2 may be the D gene (5 bases each). The germline gives CDR1 LGHNA, CDR2 YSLEER. The V end was cut by 2 bases, the J end by 6 bases, with 20 bases between. This CDR3 is built from 16 residues. CDR3 sequence reads: CASSQLAGTHFSEQYF. The CDR3 bases are TGCGCCAGCAGCCAACTTGCCGGGACCCATTTCTCCGAGCAGTACTTC.

The chain has TRBV11-2 and TRBJ1-1; D is unresolved. This CDR3 has 14 amino acids. Trimming shortened V by 1 base and J by 1 base, and 7 bases separated the two germline ends. Germline CDR1 SGHAT, CDR2 FQNNGV. Written as DNA, the CDR3 is TGTGCCAGCAGCTTAGGACCAGGGAACACTGAAGCTTTCTTT. It specifies CASSLGPGNTEAFF. The entire variable domain, with the rest obtained from reference TRBV11-2 and TRBJ1-1, is as follows: EAGVAQSPRYKIIEKRQSVAFWCNPISGHATLYWYQQILGQGPKLLIQFQNNGVVDDSQLPKDRFSAERLKGVDSTLKIQPAKLEDSAVYLCASSLGPGNTEAFFGQGTRLTVV.

This clone was observed a handful of times. The CDR3 spells CASSLLAADLKETQYF. CDR3 in DNA: TGTGCCAGCAGTTTATTGGCGGCAGACCTCAAAGAGACCCAGTACTTC. V usage is TRBV27 and J usage is TRBJ2-5; D gene uncertain. Germline CDR1 reads MNHEY; CDR2 reads SMNVEV (reference sequence). The V end was cut by 1 base, the J end by 3 bases, with 15 bases between. CDR3 length: 16 residues.

This clone was seen more than once but under ten times. CDR3 residues: CATAIRASYNEQFF. The DNA of the CDR3 is TGTGCCACCGCTATAAGGGCGTCCTACAATGAGCAGTTCTTC. V is TRBV15 and J is TRBJ2-1; D remains unclear. Trimming removed 8 bases at V and 1 base at J, with 12 bases between. Germline V gene lookup returns CDR1 LNHNV and CDR2 YYDKDF (reference sequence). The CDR3 totals 14 residues.

The rearrangement links TRBV7-6 to TRBJ1-1; possible D gene TRBD1, 5 bases. The CDR3 loop spans 16 amino acids. The germline V gene has CDR1 SGHVS and CDR2 FNYEAQ. V lost 3 bases, J lost 1 base, and 15 bases lay in between. CDR3 sequence reads: CASSFAGLGENTEAFF. CDR3 coding DNA: TGTGCCAGCAGCTTTGCAGGGCTTGGAGAGAACACTGAAGCTTTCTTT.

The genes are TRBV5-6 and TRBJ2-5, with 9 bases identical to TRBD1. Germline V CDR1 and CDR2: SGHDT, YYEEEE. J was trimmed by 0 bases and V by 2 bases; bases with no gene match: 5. CDR3 length equals 16 residues. The CDR3 DNA follows: TGTGCCAGCAGCTTAGGGGACAGGGAGTACCAAGAGACCCAGTACTTC. Its protein product is CASSLGDREYQETQYF.

V gene TRBV27 combines with J gene TRBJ1-1, with unresolved D. V dropped 3 bases and J dropped 3 bases, with 8 bases sitting between them. The V gene's germline CDR1 is MNHEY and CDR2 SMNVEV (reference sequence). The CDR3 is 13 amino acids. The CDR3 spells CASSFSGYTEAFF. CDR3 nucleotides: TGTGCCAGCAGTTTTTCCGGGTACACTGAAGCTTTCTTT.

The CDR3 protein is CASSEPPGTQYF. The CDR3 DNA is TGTGCCAGCAGTGAGCCGCCCGGGACCCAGTACTTC. The genes are TRBV25-1 and TRBJ2-5; D is unclear. V lost 3 bases and J 7 bases, leaving 9 bases between the germline ends. The CDR3 loop spans 12 amino acids. Germline CDR1 and CDR2: MGHDK and SYGVNS. Filled out from reference TRBV25-1 and TRBJ2-5, the complete variable domain reads EADIYQTPRYLVIGTGKKITLECSQTMGHDKMYWYQQDPGMELHLIHYSYGVNSTEKGDLSSESTVSRIRTEHFPLTLESARPSHTSQYLCASSEPPGTQYFGPGTRLLVL.

The rearrangement joins TRBV6-1 to TRBJ1-2, with TRBD1 identical over 8 bases. The V segment lost 6 bases and the J segment 4 bases; nucleotides outside the gene matches: 4. The germline CDR1 and CDR2 sequences are MNHNS and SASEGT. The CDR3 contains 13 residues. For the CDR3, the DNA is TGTGCCAGCAGCGACAGGGGAGTCTATGGCTACACCTTC. Translation gives CASSDRGVYGYTF.

The J gene is TRBJ2-2, the V gene TRBV29-1; TRBD1 matches 7 bases. The CDR3 consists of 15 residues. CDR1 SQVTM and CDR2 ANQGSEA come from the germline V gene. V gave up 7 bases and J gave up 3 bases; unmatched junction bases: 11. This chain's CDR3 is CSGVGDSWYTGELFF. The CDR3 nucleotides read TGCAGCGGCGTGGGGGACAGCTGGTACACCGGGGAGCTGTTTTTT.

The chain couples TRBV11-2 to TRBJ2-4; possibly TRBD2 for D (5 bases). The germline V gene encodes CDR1 SGHAT and CDR2 FQNNGV. The CDR3 sequence is 12 residues long. Trimming cost V 4 bases and J 6 bases, with 7 bases left between them. The CDR3 is CASSSDSNIQYF. The CDR3 DNA sequence: TGTGCCAGCAGCTCGGACTCAAACATTCAGTACTTC.

J is TRBJ2-1 and V is TRBV7-2, with TRBD1 as a possible D gene (5 bases). This CDR3 has 14 amino acids. Germline-derived CDR1 and CDR2 are SGHTA and FQGNSA. The V and J ends lost 3 bases and 5 bases respectively, with 11 bases between them. The CDR3 protein is CASSFFIQDNEQFF. DNA of the CDR3: TGTGCCAGCAGCTTCTTTATACAGGACAATGAGCAGTTCTTC.

V is TRBV30 and J is TRBJ2-2; possibly TRBD1 for D (6 bases). Germline V gene lookup returns CDR1 GTSNPN and CDR2 SVGIG (reference sequence). Trimming pared 0 bases from V and 2 bases from J, leaving 10 bases between. The CDR3 runs to 15 residues. The chain's CDR3 is CAWSVAGANTGELFF. The CDR3 bases are TGTGCCTGGAGTGTGGCAGGGGCCAACACCGGGGAGCTGTTTTTT.

The chain is built from TRBV2 and TRBJ2-7; no clear D gene. This CDR3 is built from 12 residues. V lost 3 bases and J lost 2, with 5 bases in between. Germline assignment: CDR1 SNHLY and CDR2 FYNNEI. CDR3 bases: TGTGCCAGCAGTGACGCGGCCTACGAGCAGTACTTC. Protein product: CASSDAAYEQYF. The full variable domain, in which reference TRBV2 and TRBJ2-7 provide the parts outside the CDR3, is EPEVTQTPSHQVTQMGQEVILRCVPISNHLYFYWYRQILGQKVEFLVSFYNNEISEKSEIFDDQFSVERPDGSNFTLKIRSTKLEDSAMYFCASSDAAYEQYFGPGTRLTVT.

This chain joins TRBV5-4 and TRBJ1-1; unclear D gene. Trimming took off 3 bases at V and 4 bases at J, with 4 bases between the two ends. Germline CDR1 is SGHNT and CDR2 is YYREEE (reference sequence). The CDR3 is made up of 11 amino acids. CDR3 DNA sequence: TGTGCCAGCAGCTCTAGCACTGAAGCTTTCTTT. As protein: CASSSSTEAFF.

This clone was counted between two and nine times. Other nucleotide sequences in the sample specify the same CDR3. The chain has TRBV7-2 and TRBJ1-1; D is perhaps TRBD1 (5 bases). Trimming stripped 0 bases from V and 0 bases from J, with 5 bases between. CDR3 length equals 14 residues. Germline values: CDR1 SGHTA, CDR2 FQGNSA. The CDR3 is CASSLAGLNTEAFF. The CDR3 DNA sequence: TGTGCCAGCAGCTTAGCGGGGCTGAACACTGAAGCTTTCTTT. The full variable domain, in which reference TRBV7-2 and TRBJ1-1 provide the parts outside the CDR3, is GAGVSQSPSNKVTEKGKDVELRCDPISGHTALYWYRQSLGQGLEFLIYFQGNSAPDKSGLPSDRFSAERTGGSVSTLTIQRTQQEDSAVYLCASSLAGLNTEAFFGQGTRLTVV.

The chain joins TRBV29-1 to TRBJ2-6; D might be TRBD1 or TRBD2, each matching 6 bases. The V and J ends lost 0 bases and 4 bases respectively, with 10 bases between them. This CDR3 has 15 residues. Germline CDR1 and CDR2: SQVTM and ANQGSEA. For the CDR3, the DNA is TGCAGCGTTGAAGATGGGGGGCTGGGGGCCAACGTCCTGACTTTC. This gives the protein CSVEDGGLGANVLTF.

This chain links TRBV5-6 with TRBJ1-2; TRBD1 aligns across 7 bases. V gave up 0 bases and J gave up 1 base; unmatched junction bases: 6. The CDR3 has 16 residues. Germline loops: CDR1 SGHDT, CDR2 YYEEEE. DNA of the CDR3: TGTGCCAGCAGCTTGGGACAGGGCCCTGTTAACTATGGCTACACCTTC. Protein sequence: CASSLGQGPVNYGYTF.

This clone was seen a few times. The J gene is TRBJ2-6, the V gene TRBV28, with TRBD1 as a possible D gene (5 bases). The CDR3 has 15 residues. Germline values: CDR1 MDHEN, CDR2 SYDVKM. With 6 bases removed from V and 2 bases from J, the gap between germline ends came to 11 bases. Here the CDR3 DNA reads TGTGCCAGCAGCGTTCAGGGAACTGGGGCCAACGTCCTGACTTTC. Residues: CASSVQGTGANVLTF. Full variable domain (outside the CDR3, taken from reference TRBV28 and TRBJ2-6): DVKVTQSSRYLVKRTGEKVFLECVQDMDHENMFWYRQDPGLGLRLIYFSYDVKMKEKGDIPEGYSVSREKKERFSLILESASTNQTSMYLCASSVQGTGANVLTFGAGSRLTVL.

The chain joins TRBV4-3 to TRBJ1-5; D remains unclear. Trimming removed 0 bases at V and 2 bases at J, with 14 bases between. Germline V gene lookup returns CDR1 LGHNA and CDR2 YSLEER. CDR3 length: 17 amino acids. The CDR3 DNA reads as TGCGCCAGCAGCCAAGATCGGTTGAGACGCGGCAATCAGCCCCAGCATTTT. Its translation is CASSQDRLRRGNQPQHF.

The rearrangement links TRBV9 to TRBJ2-4; D is unclear. V lost 0 bases and J 3 bases, leaving 13 bases between the germline ends. This CDR3 is built from 16 residues. CDR1 is SGDLS and CDR2 is YYNGEE in the germline V gene. The CDR3 sequence: CASSVGSVRGKNIQYF. The CDR3 DNA reads as TGTGCCAGCAGCGTAGGGTCAGTTAGAGGCAAAAACATTCAGTACTTC. Using reference TRBV9 and TRBJ2-4 for the parts outside the CDR3, the full variable domain is DSGVTQTPKHLITATGQRVTLRCSPRSGDLSVYWYQQSLDQGLQFLIQYYNGEERAKGNILERFSAQQFPDLHSELNLSSLELGDSALYFCASSVGSVRGKNIQYFGAGTRLSVL.

This clone has only a few counts. V and J are TRBV7-9 and TRBJ1-2; tentatively, D is TRBD1 (5 bases). Germline CDR1 and CDR2: SEHNR and FQNEAQ (reference sequence). The CDR3 extends over 14 amino acids. Trimming took 6 bases from V and 8 from J, leaving 19 bases between them. The CDR3 sequence: CASRIAGSVRGYTF. CDR3 coding DNA: TGTGCCAGCAGGATAGCAGGGTCGGTACGAGGCTACACCTTC.

The chain uses TRBV4-1 and TRBJ1-2; 7 nucleotides match TRBD1. Looked up from germline, CDR1 is MGHRA and CDR2 is YSYEKL. Trimming at V came to 0 bases and at J to 4 bases, leaving 8 bases not matched to a gene. The CDR3 sequence is 16 residues long. DNA for the CDR3: TGCGCCAGCAGCCAAGATTTGAGCGGACAGGCCTATGGCTACACCTTC. It encodes CASSQDLSGQAYGYTF.

This chain uses TRBV27 with TRBJ2-2; the match to TRBD2 covers 9 bases. Unmatched junction bases numbered 4, after V lost 3 bases and J lost 5 bases. This CDR3 spans 15 amino acids. Germline lookup yields CDR1 MNHEY and CDR2 SMNVEV (reference sequence). CDR3 in DNA: TGTGCCAGCAGTTTGGGTAGCGGGGGAACCGGGGAGCTGTTTTTT. It encodes CASSLGSGGTGELFF.

This CDR3 is CASSQAGSVSGYTF. CDR3 coding DNA: TGCGCCAGCAGCCAGGCAGGGTCAGTAAGTGGCTACACCTTC. The chain recombines TRBV4-1 with TRBJ1-2, with D perhaps matching TRBD1 (5 bases). Trimming left V 3 bases short and J 7 bases short, with 15 bases between. The CDR3 contains 14 residues. CDR1 is MGHRA, CDR2 YSYEKL, per germline.

The chain has TRBV29-1 and TRBJ2-2, with D possibly being TRBD2 (6 bases). Germline V gene sequence: CDR1 SQVTM, CDR2 ANQGSEA. The V end lost 1 base, the J end lost 3 bases, and 6 bases lay between the germline ends. CDR3 length equals 13 residues. CDR3 protein: CSVEGGDTGELFF. CDR3 DNA: TGCAGCGTTGAAGGGGGGGACACCGGGGAGCTGTTTTTT.

The genes are TRBV11-3 and TRBJ2-1; no reliable D call. The CDR3 has 13 amino acids. The V gene lost 5 bases and the J gene lost 5 bases, with 10 bases spanning the gap. Germline V gene lookup returns CDR1 SGHNT and CDR2 YENEEA. In DNA form, the CDR3 reads TGTGCCAGCAGCCAGAGGCTAAACAATGAGCAGTTCTTC. Protein product: CASSQRLNNEQFF.

This chain links TRBV7-8 with TRBJ2-7; no clear D. V was cut by 2 bases and J by 4 bases, with 6 bases left in between. The germline V gene has CDR1 SGHVS and CDR2 FQNEAQ. The CDR3 length is 12 residues. This CDR3 is CASSLLGYEQYF. CDR3 sequence (DNA): TGTGCCAGCAGCTTATTAGGGTACGAGCAGTACTTC.

The chain couples TRBV6-5 to TRBJ1-2; no reliable D call. Germline CDR1 is MNHEY and CDR2 is SVGAGI. The CDR3 is 15 residues long. The V gene lost 0 bases and the J gene lost 4 bases, with 12 bases spanning the gap. CDR3: CASSYSMSGSYGYTF. The CDR3 nucleotides are TGTGCCAGCAGTTACTCGATGTCCGGCTCCTATGGCTACACCTTC.

CDR3 in amino acids: CAISRDRESNQPQHF. The CDR3 DNA follows: TGTGCCATCAGCCGGGACAGGGAAAGCAATCAGCCCCAGCATTTT. The J gene is TRBJ1-5, the V gene TRBV10-3; 9 bases line up with TRBD1. V was pared by 6 bases and J by 1 base, with 4 bases of the junction left unmatched. This CDR3 has 15 amino acids. Germline-derived CDR1 and CDR2 are ENHRY and SYGVKD.

Within the sample, this clone is large (0.1 to 1%). This chain joins TRBV11-2 and TRBJ2-3, with D hard to call. V shed 1 base and J shed 2 bases, with 7 bases lying between them. This CDR3 is 14 amino acids long. CDR1 is SGHAT and CDR2 is FQNNGV in the germline V gene. The DNA of the CDR3 is TGTGCCAGCAGCTTAGCGGACGACACAGATACGCAGTATTTT. Encoded protein: CASSLADDTDTQYF.

The genes are TRBV29-1 and TRBJ2-1; D perhaps matches TRBD2 (5 bases). CDR1 and CDR2 (germline): SQVTM, ANQGSEA. CDR3 length: 15 amino acids. V lost 6 bases to trimming and J lost 6 bases, with 21 bases between them. The CDR3 sequence: CSVLWTRAATNEQFF. The CDR3 region has the DNA TGCAGCGTGCTCTGGACGCGGGCGGCAACCAATGAGCAGTTCTTC.